This entry is about one T cell receptor beta chain. Its antigen is not known. The sample comes from a study of shared clonotypes between healthy human individuals. V lost 8 bases and J lost 3, with 13 bases in between. CDR1 and CDR2 (germline): LNHDA, SQIVND (reference sequence). CDR3 length: 13 amino acids. Overall study results and limits: It was the non-shared clonotypes that had lower generation probabilities than clonotypes shared by all four donors. With a handful of donors compared, approximately 5.5% of naive CD4 clonotypes were shared.

Genomic DNA per cell subset filled all wells of several immunoSEQ plates. Sorted-subset replicate PCR reactions were performed with approximately 0.2 ug DNA, corresponding to some 32,000 T cell genomes. Clones were sequenced by immunoSEQ multiplex PCR, and TCRdb holds only the in-frame ones, with some missing. The sample lists hundreds of thousands of clones; about 80% were seen once. This chain uses TRBV19 with TRBJ1-1; D uncertain. The source of this sequence is a woman aged 25 to 39 in good health. Input material: memory CD4+ T cells sorted from blood. The subset is: CD45RA-negative fraction. The CDR3 DNA is TGTGCCAGTCCATTGTCCTTGGACACTGAAGCTTTCTTT. The encoded protein is CASPLSLDTEAFF.